The source of this TCR beta chain is a study of blood T cell repertoires in COVID-19. The wider study: Spain, Italy and the United States supplied samples that represented acute and convalescent COVID-19.

V lost 5 bases and J 4 bases, leaving 9 bases between the germline ends. Germline values: CDR1 SGHTA, CDR2 FQGNSA. The CDR3 loop spans 13 amino acids. TCRdb's table, derived via immunoSEQ multiplex PCR, lists solely in-frame clones and lacks some. The table has roughly 260,000 clones, about 87% seen once. The count of this clone is one. Sequenced: peripheral blood. V and J are TRBV7-2 and TRBJ2-1; D uncertain. The receptor was isolated from a woman between 45 and 65 years old with acute or convalescent COVID-19. CDR3 sequence reads: CASSPLEYNEQFF. CDR3 sequence (DNA): TGTGCCAGCAGCCCCTTGGAGTACAATGAGCAGTTCTTC.